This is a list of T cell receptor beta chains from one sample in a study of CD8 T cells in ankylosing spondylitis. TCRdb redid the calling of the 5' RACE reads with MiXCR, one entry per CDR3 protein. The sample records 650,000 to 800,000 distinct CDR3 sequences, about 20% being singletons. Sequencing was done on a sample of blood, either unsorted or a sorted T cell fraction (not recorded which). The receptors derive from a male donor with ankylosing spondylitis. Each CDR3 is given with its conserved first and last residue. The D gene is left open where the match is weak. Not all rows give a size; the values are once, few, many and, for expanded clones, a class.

TGTGCCAGCAGCTTCTGGGGCGCCGACATTCAGTACTTC | CASSFWGADIQYF | . | TRBJ2-4 | . | TRBV5-6
TGCAGTGCTAGAGATCTGGGGACAGGGCCAAACTATGGCTACACCTTC | CSARDLGTGPNYGYTF | TRBD1 | TRBJ1-2 | few | TRBV20-1
TGTGCCAGCAGCTTAGTGGGGGGACGGGGATCAGAGACCCAGTACTTC | CASSLVGGRGSETQYF | . | TRBJ2-5 | few | TRBV7-7
TGTGCCAGCAGGGGGTTAGACCCGGACACCGGGGAGCTGTTTTTT | CASRGLDPDTGELFF | . | TRBJ2-2 | . | TRBV12-3/TRBV12-4
TGTGCCAGCAGCCGTAGTGGGGGGCCCTACAATGAGCAGTTCTTC | CASSRSGGPYNEQFF | . | TRBJ2-1 | few | TRBV6-1
TGTGCCAGCAGCCAGGACAGCCAGTTCTTC | CASSQDSQFF | . | TRBJ2-1 | . | TRBV7-9
TGTGCCAGCAGCTTCCCGGGGGGGCGAGAGACCCAGTACTTC | CASSFPGGRETQYF | TRBD2 | TRBJ2-5 | few | TRBV11-2
TGTGCCAGCTCACCAAGTTTTCAAGAGACCCAGTACTTC | CASSPSFQETQYF | . | TRBJ2-5 | few | TRBV18
TGTGCCAGCAGTTTAGTGTTATTCTACGAGCAGTACTTC | CASSLVLFYEQYF | . | TRBJ2-7 | few | TRBV12-3/TRBV12-4
TGTGCCAGCAGTGAGTGGGGTCCAGATACGCAGTATTTT | CASSEWGPDTQYF | . | TRBJ2-3 | few | TRBV2
TGTGCCAGCAGTGAACGGGCACCCGAAACGCAGTATTTT | CASSERAPETQYF | . | TRBJ2-3 | . | TRBV2
TGTGCCAGCAGACAAGGGGGGAACAATCAGCCCCAGCATTTT | CASRQGGNNQPQHF | . | TRBJ1-5 | . | TRBV27
TGTGCCAGCACCTCACCGGGACAATTCGTAAAATACCGAAGCTCCTACGAGCAGTACTTC | CASTSPGQFVKYRSSYEQYF | . | TRBJ2-7 | few | TRBV21-1
TGTGCCATCAGTCCTAGCGGGGGGGATTACAATGAGCAGTTCTTC | CAISPSGGDYNEQFF | TRBD2 | TRBJ2-1 | few | TRBV10-3
TGCGCCAGCAGCGCCATACTAGCGGGAGGGCCGGGGTATGAGCAGTTCTTC | CASSAILAGGPGYEQFF | TRBD2 | TRBJ2-1 | . | TRBV5-1
TGTGCCAGCACTTTCGGGGGGGGGCAAGATACGCAGTATTTT | CASTFGGGQDTQYF | TRBD2 | TRBJ2-3 | . | TRBV12-3/TRBV12-4
TGTGCCAGCAACCCGACAGGGATCGTCTACGAGCAGTACTTC | CASNPTGIVYEQYF | TRBD1 | TRBJ2-7 | . | TRBV28
TGTGCCAGCAGTAGAGGTGAAATGAACACTGAAGCTTTCTTT | CASSRGEMNTEAFF | . | TRBJ1-1 | few | TRBV6-1
TGTGCCAGCAGTTTTTCGGATTTCGCAGATACGCAGTATTTT | CASSFSDFADTQYF | . | TRBJ2-3 | . | TRBV28
TGTGCCACCAGCAGAGACAGCGGGGAGCCTTCCGAGCAGTACTTC | CATSRDSGEPSEQYF | TRBD2 | TRBJ2-7 | . | TRBV15